Below are 10 T cell receptor beta chains sequenced from a single sample in a study of blood T cell repertoires in COVID-19. Method: immunoSEQ multiplex PCR; TCRdb's copy keeps in-frame clones and lacks some. The sample shows 150,000 to 180,000 clones, around 84% of them seen only once. Sequenced input: peripheral blood. The origin of the receptors is a woman in her forties or fifties with acute or convalescent COVID-19.

This chain links TRBV6-6 with TRBJ1-1; 11 bases are shared with TRBD1. This CDR3 is 15 amino acids long. The junction had 6 bases not matched to a gene; V was cut back by 5 bases and J by 4 bases. In germline, CDR1 is MNHNY, CDR2 SVGAGI (reference sequence). The CDR3 is CASSPTGTGGTEAFF. Written as DNA, the CDR3 is TGTGCCAGCAGTCCCACCGGGACAGGGGGCACTGAAGCTTTCTTT.

The chain combines TRBV3-1 (or the pseudogene TRBV3-2) with TRBJ1-2; no reliable D call. Trimming took off 3 bases at V and 4 bases at J, with 15 bases between the two ends. CDR3 size: 15 residues. Germline lookup yields CDR1 LGHDT and CDR2 YNNKEL (reference sequence). In DNA, the CDR3 is TGTGCCAGCAGCCATCGTCAGGTCTTAAGCTATGGCTACACCTTC. It codes for CASSHRQVLSYGYTF.

J is TRBJ1-6 and V is TRBV12-5; tentatively, D is TRBD1 (5 bases). Germline V CDR1 and CDR2: LGHNT, FRNRAP. V was shortened by 4 bases and J by 8 bases, with 9 bases between the two germline ends. This CDR3 region has 13 residues. CDR3 in amino acids: CASGSGEDSPLHF. The DNA of the CDR3 is TGTGCTAGTGGTTCGGGGGAGGATTCACCCCTCCACTTT.

This clone was observed a single time. The gene calls are TRBV19 and TRBJ2-2; 9 bases align to TRBD1. Losses at the gene ends were 4 bases for V and 0 bases for J; bases not matched to a gene: 6. The germline V gene encodes CDR1 LNHDA and CDR2 SQIVND (reference sequence). This CDR3 is 17 amino acids long. CDR3 sequence (DNA): TGTGCCAGTAGTACCGGGACAGGGCGACCGAACACCGGGGAGCTGTTTTTT. Translating it yields CASSTGTGRPNTGELFF.

In its sample, this clone was seen once. The V and J genes are TRBV18 and TRBJ2-1; TRBD2 matches at 10 bases. The CDR3 extends over 15 amino acids. The germline V gene has CDR1 KGHSH and CDR2 LQKENI. J gave up 5 bases and V 3 bases, and 4 bases lay outside the gene matches. DNA for the CDR3: TGTGCCAGCTCACCCCCTAGCGGGGGAAACAATGAGCAGTTCTTC. Translation: CASSPPSGGNNEQFF. Combining the CDR3 with reference TRBV18 and TRBJ2-1 gives the whole variable domain NAGVMQNPRHLVRRRGQEARLRCSPMKGHSHVYWYRQLPEEGLKFMVYLQKENIIDESGMPKERFSAEFPKEGPSILRIQQVVRGDSAAYFCASSPPSGGNNEQFFGPGTRLTVL.

The chain employs TRBV28 and TRBJ1-4; D possibly corresponds to TRBD1 (6 bases). This CDR3 region has 14 residues. The V end was cut by 8 bases, the J end by 3 bases, with 13 bases between. CDR1 is MDHEN, CDR2 SYDVKM, per germline. The CDR3 region is CASGRGTPNEKLFF. The CDR3 DNA sequence: TGTGCCAGCGGCAGAGGGACACCTAATGAAAAACTGTTTTTT.

The V call is TRBV5-1, the J call TRBJ1-6, with unresolved D. Looked up from germline, CDR1 is SGHRS and CDR2 is YFSETQ. V was pared by 3 bases and J by 7 bases, with 17 bases between. The CDR3 has 16 amino acids. This CDR3 reads CASSSQPTISNSPLHF. CDR3 nucleotides: TGCGCCAGCAGCTCCCAACCCACTATTAGCAATTCACCCCTCCACTTT.

The J gene is TRBJ1-6, the V gene TRBV28; no reliable D call. This CDR3 has 12 residues. The V gene lost 4 bases and the J gene lost 8 bases, with 6 bases spanning the gap. The germline CDR1 and CDR2 sequences are MDHEN and SYDVKM. CDR3: CASSSGYSPLHF. The DNA for the CDR3 is TGTGCCAGCAGTTCGGGTTATTCACCCCTCCACTTT.

The V gene is TRBV23-1, the J gene TRBJ1-1; the D is unclear. TRBV23-1 is an ORF, with its function uncertain. The CDR3 has 16 amino acids. V lost 1 base to trimming and J lost 1 base, with 13 bases between them. The CDR3, as DNA: TGCGCCAGCAGTCAATTGGGAGGGCAGGAGAACACTGAAGCTTTCTTT. Its protein is CASSQLGGQENTEAFF.

This clone appeared a single time. The chain combines TRBV2 with TRBJ1-3; D is perhaps TRBD1 (5 bases). Germline CDR1 SNHLY, CDR2 FYNNEI. The CDR3 covers 14 residues. Trimming shortened V by 4 bases and J by 3 bases, and 10 bases separated the two germline ends. Here the CDR3 reads CASSGLGGGNTIYF. As DNA, the CDR3 is TGTGCCAGCAGTGGCTTGGGGGGTGGAAACACCATATATTTT.